This T cell receptor beta chain came from a study of cytomegalovirus exposure and HLA in healthy donors. PCR used 60 Vbeta primers and 13 Jbeta primers. Measured with immunoSEQ multiplex PCR; TCRdb has only the in-frame clones, and not every one. The sample consists of approximately 150,000 clones, about 80% of them appearing once. V lost 5 bases to trimming and J lost 3 bases; unmatched junction nucleotides: 13. Germline-derived CDR1 and CDR2 are SGHNT and YENEEA. The CDR3 totals 17 residues. Comments on this clone: Its antigen is not known.

The study, taken as a whole, reports: With further analysis later on, most CMV-associated TCR beta chains appeared HLA-restricted.

The rearrangement links TRBV11-3 to TRBJ2-1, with 7 bases aligning to TRBD2. The receptor's source is a woman between 55 and 75 years old in good health and CMV-seropositive. The specimen was PBMCs. Here the CDR3 reads CASSLGSSRGYYNEQFF. As DNA, the CDR3 is TGTGCCAGCAGCCTAGGGTCCTCGCGGGGGTACTACAATGAGCAGTTCTTC.